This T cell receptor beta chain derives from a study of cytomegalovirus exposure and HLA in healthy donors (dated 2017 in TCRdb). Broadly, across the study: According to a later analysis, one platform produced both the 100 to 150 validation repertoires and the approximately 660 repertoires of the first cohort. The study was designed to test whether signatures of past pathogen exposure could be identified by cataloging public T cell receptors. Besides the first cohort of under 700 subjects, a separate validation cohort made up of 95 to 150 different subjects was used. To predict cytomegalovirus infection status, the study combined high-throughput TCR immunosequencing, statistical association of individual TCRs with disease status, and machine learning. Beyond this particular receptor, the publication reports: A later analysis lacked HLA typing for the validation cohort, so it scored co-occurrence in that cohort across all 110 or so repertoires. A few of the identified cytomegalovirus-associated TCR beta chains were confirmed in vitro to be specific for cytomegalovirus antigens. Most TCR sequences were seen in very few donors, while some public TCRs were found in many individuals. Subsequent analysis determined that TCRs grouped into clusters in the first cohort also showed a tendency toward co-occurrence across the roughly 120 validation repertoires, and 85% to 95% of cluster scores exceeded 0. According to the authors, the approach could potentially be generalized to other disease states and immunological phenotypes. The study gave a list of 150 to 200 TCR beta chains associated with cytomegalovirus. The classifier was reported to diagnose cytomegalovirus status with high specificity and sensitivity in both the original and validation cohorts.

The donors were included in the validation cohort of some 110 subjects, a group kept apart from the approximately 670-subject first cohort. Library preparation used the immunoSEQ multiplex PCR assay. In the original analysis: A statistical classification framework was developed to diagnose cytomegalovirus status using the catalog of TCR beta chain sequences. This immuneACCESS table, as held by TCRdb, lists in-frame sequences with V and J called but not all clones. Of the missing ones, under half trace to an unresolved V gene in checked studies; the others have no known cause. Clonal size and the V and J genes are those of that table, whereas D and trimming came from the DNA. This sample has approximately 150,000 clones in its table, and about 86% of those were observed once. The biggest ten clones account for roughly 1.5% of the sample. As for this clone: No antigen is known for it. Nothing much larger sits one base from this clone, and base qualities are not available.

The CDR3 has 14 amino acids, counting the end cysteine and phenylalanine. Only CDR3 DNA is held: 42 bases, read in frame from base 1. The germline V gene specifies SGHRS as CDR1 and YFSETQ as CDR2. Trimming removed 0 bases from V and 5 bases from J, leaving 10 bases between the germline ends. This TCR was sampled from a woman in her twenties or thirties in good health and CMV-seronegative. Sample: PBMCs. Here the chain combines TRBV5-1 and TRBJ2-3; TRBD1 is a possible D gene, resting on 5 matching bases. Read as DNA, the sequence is TGCGCCAGCAGCTTGGAGTGGGGCAAAGATACGCAGTATTTT. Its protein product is CASSLEWGKDTQYF.